The clone carrying this T cell receptor beta chain occurred many times. Its cognate antigen is unknown. This sample stems from a study of T cells in Graves' hyperthyroidism and ophthalmopathy. Extraction of PBMCs used 8 to 10 ml of fresh peripheral blood. Germline V gene sequence: CDR1 KGHSH, CDR2 LQKENI. V dropped 3 bases and J dropped 1 base, with 4 bases sitting between them. The CDR3 runs to 12 residues. Study results and limitations: Before onset, by a median of approximately 5.9 months, the model predicted ophthalmopathy.

Amplified TCR beta CDR3 regions came from RNA transcripts. The study used the HTBI primer set for a first-round RT-PCR of the TCR CDR3. TCRdb reprocessed the multiplex PCR reads with MiXCR, giving one entry per CDR3 protein. This sample has approximately 590,000 distinct CDR3 sequences, with around 16% found just once. The sample comprised blood. The genes are TRBV18 and TRBJ2-7, with unresolved D. The receptor comes from a woman aged 25 to 39 with Graves' hyperthyroidism. As DNA, the CDR3 is TGTGCCAGCTCACCCGTGTCCTACGAGCAGTACTTC. Amino acids: CASSPVSYEQYF.